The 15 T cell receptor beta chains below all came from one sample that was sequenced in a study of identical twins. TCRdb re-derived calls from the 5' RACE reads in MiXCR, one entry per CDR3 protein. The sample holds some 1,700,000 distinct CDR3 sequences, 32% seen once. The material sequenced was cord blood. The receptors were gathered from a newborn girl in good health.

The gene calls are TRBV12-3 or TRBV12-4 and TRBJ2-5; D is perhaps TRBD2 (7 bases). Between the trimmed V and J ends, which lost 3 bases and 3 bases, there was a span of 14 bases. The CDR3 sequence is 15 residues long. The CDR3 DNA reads TGTGCCAGCAGTTTTGGGCGGGGGCGCAAAGAGACCCAGTACTTC. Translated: CASSFGRGRKETQYF.

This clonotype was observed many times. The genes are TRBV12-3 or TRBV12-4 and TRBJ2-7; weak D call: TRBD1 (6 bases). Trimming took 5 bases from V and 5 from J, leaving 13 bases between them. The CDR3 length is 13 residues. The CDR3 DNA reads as TGTGCCAGCAGTCTGACGACAGGAAACGAGCAGTACTTC. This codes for CASSLTTGNEQYF.

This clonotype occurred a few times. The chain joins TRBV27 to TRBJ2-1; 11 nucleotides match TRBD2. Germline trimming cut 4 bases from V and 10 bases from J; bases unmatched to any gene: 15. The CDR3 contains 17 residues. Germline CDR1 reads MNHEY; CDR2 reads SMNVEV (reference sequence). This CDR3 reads CASSCHRLAGLGEEQFF. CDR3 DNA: TGTGCCAGCAGTTGTCACCGACTAGCGGGATTGGGGGAGGAGCAGTTCTTC.

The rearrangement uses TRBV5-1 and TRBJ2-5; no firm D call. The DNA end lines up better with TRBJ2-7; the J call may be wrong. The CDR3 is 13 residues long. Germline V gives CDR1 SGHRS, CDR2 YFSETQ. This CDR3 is CASSFNGGYEQYF. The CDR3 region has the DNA TGCGCCAGCAGCTTTAATGGTGGGTACGAGCAGTACTTC.

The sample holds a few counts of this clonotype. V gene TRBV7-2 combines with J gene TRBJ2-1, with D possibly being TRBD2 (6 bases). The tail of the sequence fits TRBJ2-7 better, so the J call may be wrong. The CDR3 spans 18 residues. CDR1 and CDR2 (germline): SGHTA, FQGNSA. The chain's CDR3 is CASSLRLGALSSYNEQYF. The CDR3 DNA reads TGTGCCAGCAGCCTACGACTAGGGGCTTTGAGCTCCTACAATGAGCAGTACTTC.

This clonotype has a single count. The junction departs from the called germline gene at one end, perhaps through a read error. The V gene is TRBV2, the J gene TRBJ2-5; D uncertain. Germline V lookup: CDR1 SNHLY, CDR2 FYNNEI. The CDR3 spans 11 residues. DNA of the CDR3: TGTGCCGGCAGTGTCGGAGAGACCCAGTACTTC. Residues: CAGSVGETQYF.

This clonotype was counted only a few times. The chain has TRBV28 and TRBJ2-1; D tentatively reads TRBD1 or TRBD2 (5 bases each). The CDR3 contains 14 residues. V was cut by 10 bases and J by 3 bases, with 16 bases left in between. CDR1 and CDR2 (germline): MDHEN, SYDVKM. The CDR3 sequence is CATRGATGYNEQFF. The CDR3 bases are TGTGCCACCAGAGGGGCCACTGGCTACAATGAGCAGTTCTTC. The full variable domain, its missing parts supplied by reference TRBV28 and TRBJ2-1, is DVKVTQSSRYLVKRTGEKVFLECVQDMDHENMFWYRQDPGLGLRLIYFSYDVKMKEKGDIPEGYSVSREKKERFSLILESASTNQTSMYLCATRGATGYNEQFFGPGTRLTVL.

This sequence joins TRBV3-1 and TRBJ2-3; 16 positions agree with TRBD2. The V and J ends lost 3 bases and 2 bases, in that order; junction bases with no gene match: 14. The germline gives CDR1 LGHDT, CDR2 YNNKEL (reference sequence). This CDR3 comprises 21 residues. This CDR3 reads CASSHKTGLAGGRGFTDTQYF. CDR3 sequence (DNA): TGTGCCAGCAGCCACAAAACGGGACTAGCGGGGGGGCGAGGATTCACAGATACGCAGTATTTT.

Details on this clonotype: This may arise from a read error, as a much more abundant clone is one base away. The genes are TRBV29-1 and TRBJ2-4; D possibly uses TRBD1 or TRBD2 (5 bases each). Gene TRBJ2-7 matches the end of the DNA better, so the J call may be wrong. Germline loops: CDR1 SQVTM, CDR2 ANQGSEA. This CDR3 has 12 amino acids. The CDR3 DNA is TGCAGCGCCGGGGCTAGCTCCAACGAGCAGTACTTC. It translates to CSAGASSNEQYF.

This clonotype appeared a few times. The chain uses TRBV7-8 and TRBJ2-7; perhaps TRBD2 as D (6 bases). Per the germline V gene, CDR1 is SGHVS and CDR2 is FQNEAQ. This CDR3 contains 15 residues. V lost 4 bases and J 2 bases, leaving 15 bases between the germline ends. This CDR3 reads CASSYIAARTYEQYF. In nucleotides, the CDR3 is TGTGCCAGCAGCTATATAGCGGCCCGGACCTACGAGCAGTACTTC.

The CDR3 DNA is TGTGCCAGCAGTTACTCCGCCGGGGCGGTAGCCAAAAACATTCAGTACTTC. Its translation: CASSYSAGAVAKNIQYF. The chain employs TRBV6-5 and TRBJ2-4, with D tentatively TRBD1 or TRBD2 (5 bases each). The CDR3 length is 17 residues. Trimming left V 0 bases short and J 0 bases short, with 12 bases between. Germline V gene sequence: CDR1 MNHEY, CDR2 SVGAGI.

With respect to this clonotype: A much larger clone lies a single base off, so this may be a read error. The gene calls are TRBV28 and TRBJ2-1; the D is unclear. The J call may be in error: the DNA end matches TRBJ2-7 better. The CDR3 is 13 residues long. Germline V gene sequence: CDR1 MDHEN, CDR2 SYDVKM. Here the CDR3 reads CASSSNRYNEQYF. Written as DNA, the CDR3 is TGTGCCAGCAGTAGTAACAGATACAATGAGCAGTACTTC.

CDR3 sequence: CASSGLALNYNEQYF. For the CDR3, the DNA is TGCGCCAGCAGTGGGCTAGCATTGAATTACAATGAGCAGTACTTC. The rearrangement links TRBV5-1 to TRBJ2-7, with D maybe TRBD2 (5 bases). The CDR3 covers 15 residues. Trimming pared 5 bases from V and 7 bases from J, leaving 22 bases between. The V gene's germline CDR1 is SGHRS and CDR2 YFSETQ. Based on the CDR3 plus reference TRBV5-1 and TRBJ2-7, the full variable domain is KAGVTQTPRYLIKTRGQQVTLSCSPISGHRSVSWYQQTPGQGLQFLFEYFSETQRNKGNFPGRFSGRQFSNSRSEMNVSTLELGDSALYLCASSGLALNYNEQYFGPGTRLTVT.

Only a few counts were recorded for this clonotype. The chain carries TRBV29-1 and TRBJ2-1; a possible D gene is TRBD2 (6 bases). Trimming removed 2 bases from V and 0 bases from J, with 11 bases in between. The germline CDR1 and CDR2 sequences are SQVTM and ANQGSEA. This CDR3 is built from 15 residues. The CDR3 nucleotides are TGCAGCGTTGAACCCGGGGGAGGCTCCTACAATGAGCAGTTCTTC. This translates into CSVEPGGGSYNEQFF.

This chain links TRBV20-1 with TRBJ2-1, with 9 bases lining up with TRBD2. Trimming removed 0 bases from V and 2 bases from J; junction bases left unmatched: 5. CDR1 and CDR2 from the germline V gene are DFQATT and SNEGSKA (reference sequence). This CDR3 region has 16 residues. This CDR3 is CSARDLASGTYNEQFF. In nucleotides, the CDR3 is TGCAGTGCTAGAGATCTGGCTAGCGGGACCTACAATGAGCAGTTCTTC.